This T cell receptor beta chain was profiled in a study of T cell responses to AZD1222 COVID-19 vaccine. Study-wide results and limits: Along spike, vaccine-associated CD4 TCRs were found throughout, with dominance at 160-218 and 743-854. Nearly half of unique spike-specific TCRs reportedly avoided B.1.351 and B.1.1.7 mutated regions. The study identified only a handful of AZD1222 recipients as seropositive at baseline.

Measured with immunoSEQ multiplex PCR; TCRdb has only the in-frame clones, and not every one. The data contain about 150,000 clones, less than 90% of them singletons. With respect to this clone: Its antigen is not identified.

The CDR3 covers 13 residues. J lost 4 bases, V lost 4 bases, and 2 bases had no gene match. CDR1 is SGHNT and CDR2 is YYREEE in the germline V gene (reference sequence). The TCR comes from an adult who had recovered from COVID-19. The material was peripheral blood, obtained after recovery from COVID-19. The chain carries TRBV5-4 and TRBJ2-3, with 8 bases fitting TRBD2. The DNA of the CDR3 is TGTGCCAGCAGCCCGGGGGGGGCAGATACGCAGTATTTT. Amino acid sequence: CASSPGGADTQYF.